These T cell receptor beta chains were read from a single sample in a study of cytomegalovirus exposure and HLA in healthy donors. Produced via immunoSEQ multiplex PCR; TCRdb's table is partial and in-frame only. The data contain under 150,000 clones, roughly 90% of them seen just once; the ten biggest clones take up around 6%. Source material: PBMCs. The receptors derive from a woman aged 18-29 years in good health and CMV-seropositive. Both conserved end residues are trimmed from each CDR3. Fields, in order: V gene, CDR3 length, D gene, CDR3 protein. The D gene is left open where the match is weak.

V gene: TRBV5-1
CDR3 length: 11
D gene: NA
CDR3 protein: ASSGGTNEKLF

V gene: TRBV7-2
CDR3 length: 12
D gene: TRBD1
CDR3 protein: ASSPKGGRYGYT

V gene: TRBV29-1
CDR3 length: 11
D gene: NA
CDR3 protein: SVLDSATDTQY

V gene: TRBV9
CDR3 length: 14
D gene: TRBD2
CDR3 protein: ASNTGGSFGSNEQF

V gene: TRBV5-6
CDR3 length: 12
D gene: NA
CDR3 protein: ASTQEGPTYGYT

V gene: TRBV13
CDR3 length: 14
D gene: TRBD2
CDR3 protein: ASSLGGLAGVNEQF

V gene: TRBV27
CDR3 length: 13
D gene: NA
CDR3 protein: ASSYLWPPGAEQY

V gene: TRBV7-3
CDR3 length: 13
D gene: TRBD2
CDR3 protein: ASSSLAGVGETQY

V gene: TRBV5-6
CDR3 length: 13
D gene: TRBD1
CDR3 protein: ASRQGQGGYYGYT

V gene: TRBV11-3
CDR3 length: 12
D gene: NA
CDR3 protein: ASSLGTGSYEQY

V gene: TRBV9
CDR3 length: 15
D gene: TRBD2
CDR3 protein: ASSASIGTSGDNEQF

V gene: TRBV5-1
CDR3 length: 11
D gene: NA
CDR3 protein: ASRQGLQETQY

V gene: TRBV11-2
CDR3 length: 14
D gene: TRBD1
CDR3 protein: ASSLRDSYWYNEQF

V gene: TRBV7-9
CDR3 length: 12
D gene: TRBD1
CDR3 protein: ASSLSPGQGART

V gene: TRBV5-1
CDR3 length: 13
D gene: TRBD1
CDR3 protein: ASSLETGASGGYT

V gene: TRBV5-4
CDR3 length: 15
D gene: TRBD1
CDR3 protein: ASSLAWGDRDVDGYT

V gene: TRBV6-6
CDR3 length: 11
D gene: NA
CDR3 protein: ASRRDTAGEQF

V gene: TRBV19
CDR3 length: 11
D gene: NA
CDR3 protein: ASSMTGTYEQY

V gene: TRBV6-6
CDR3 length: 11
D gene: NA
CDR3 protein: ASSLLGQETQY

V gene: TRBV6-1
CDR3 length: 12
D gene: NA
CDR3 protein: ASRDSPAPYGYT

V gene: TRBV5-4
CDR3 length: 11
D gene: TRBD1
CDR3 protein: ASSQGQGNEQF

V gene: TRBV11-3
CDR3 length: 16
D gene: TRBD2
CDR3 protein: ASSSGLAGGGDQETQY